Presented here are 17 T cell receptor beta chains from one specimen sequenced in a study of blood T cell repertoires in COVID-19. The method was immunoSEQ multiplex PCR; TCRdb's version includes in-frame clones alone and lacks a portion of them. The top ten clones hold around 1.4% of a sample with 250,000 or so clones, about 91% of them seen once. Material for sequencing was peripheral blood. The receptor source for this set is an older man with acute or convalescent COVID-19.

J is TRBJ2-3 and V is TRBV7-8; tentative D call: TRBD2 (5 bases). The CDR3 is made up of 16 amino acids. The V gene's germline CDR1 is SGHVS and CDR2 FQNEAQ. V lost 0 bases, J lost 0 bases, and 10 bases lay in between. Here the CDR3 DNA reads TGTGCCAGCAGCTTAGCGGCGGGCAGAAGCACAGATACGCAGTATTTT. Its protein product is CASSLAAGRSTDTQYF.

V usage is TRBV19 and J usage is TRBJ1-5; D is undetermined. The CDR3 contains 17 residues. V lost 3 bases and J 0 bases, leaving 15 bases between the germline ends. CDR1 and CDR2 (germline): LNHDA, SQIVND (reference sequence). CDR3 DNA sequence: TGTGCCAGTAGTATCCTACTTAACCGTTATAGCAATCAGCCCCAGCATTTT. Translating gives CASSILLNRYSNQPQHF. Full variable domain (missing parts from reference TRBV19 and TRBJ1-5): DGGITQSPKYLFRKEGQNVTLSCEQNLNHDAMYWYRQDPGQGLRLIYYSQIVNDFQKGDIAEGYSVSREKKESFPLTVTSAQKNPTAFYLCASSILLNRYSNQPQHFGDGTRLSIL.

V and J are TRBV6-2 or TRBV6-3 and TRBJ1-4; a possible D gene is TRBD1 (5 bases). Trimming removed 2 bases at V and 7 bases at J, with 17 bases between. From germline, CDR1 is MNHEY and CDR2 SVGEGT. The CDR3 runs to 16 residues. The CDR3 sequence: CASSYAGGRVFEKLFF. For the CDR3, the DNA is TGTGCCAGCAGTTACGCAGGCGGCAGGGTATTTGAAAAACTGTTTTTT.

The CDR3 here is CASSLGQALNTEAFF. The CDR3 coding sequence is TGCGCCAGCAGCCTCGGACAGGCTCTGAACACTGAAGCTTTCTTT. The chain links TRBV5-1 to TRBJ1-1, with TRBD1 identical over 7 bases. The germline V gene encodes CDR1 SGHRS and CDR2 YFSETQ. Trimming cost V 4 bases and J 0 bases; bases outside gene matches: 6. The CDR3 totals 15 residues.

V and J are TRBV7-2 and TRBJ1-4; 7 nucleotides align to TRBD1. Trimming removed 1 base from V and 6 bases from J; junction bases left unmatched: 2. The length of the CDR3 is 14 residues. CDR1 and CDR2 (germline): SGHTA, FQGNSA. CDR3 loop: CASSLDRGDEKLFF. The CDR3 DNA follows: TGTGCCAGCAGCTTAGACAGGGGCGATGAAAAACTGTTTTTT.

The chain recombines TRBV7-2 with TRBJ2-1, with TRBD2 matching over 14 bases. The germline V gene encodes CDR1 SGHTA and CDR2 FQGNSA. V lost 1 base to trimming and J lost 4 bases; unmatched junction nucleotides: 9. The CDR3 spans 19 residues. CDR3 sequence (DNA): TGTGCCAGCAGCTTAGGGCCGGGACTAGCGGGGGCCAATTACAATGAGCAGTTCTTC. Protein product: CASSLGPGLAGANYNEQFF.

The CDR3 here is CASSRLAGQSSYNEQFF. CDR3 bases: TGTGCCAGCAGTCGGCTAGCGGGACAGTCCTCCTACAATGAGCAGTTCTTC. The chain combines TRBV28 with TRBJ2-1, with TRBD2 matching 9 bases. There are 17 residues in the CDR3. V lost 5 bases and J lost 0; bases outside the gene matches: 8. CDR1 is MDHEN, CDR2 SYDVKM, per germline.

The rearrangement links TRBV28 to TRBJ1-1; D uncertain. CDR3 length: 16 amino acids. Trimming cost V 5 bases and J 6 bases, with 22 bases left between them. Germline V CDR1 and CDR2: MDHEN, SYDVKM. CDR3 coding DNA: TGTGCCAGCAGTCTCGTTGGGCAGAACGGGCGGGCTGAAGCTTTCTTT. Translated, it gives CASSLVGQNGRAEAFF.

The chain carries TRBV7-8 and TRBJ2-5; 13 bases match TRBD2. The V gene end was trimmed by 3 bases and the J gene end by 2 bases; junction bases not matched to a gene: 3. Germline assignment: CDR1 SGHVS and CDR2 FQNEAQ. This CDR3 spans 16 amino acids. The DNA for the CDR3 is TGTGCCAGCAGCTTCGGGACTAGCGGGGCTCAAGAGACCCAGTACTTC. Protein: CASSFGTSGAQETQYF.

The genes are TRBV25-1 and TRBJ2-6, with D possibly TRBD1 on 6 matching bases. Germline V CDR1 and CDR2: MGHDK, SYGVNS. This CDR3 comprises 18 residues. V was cut by 1 base and J by 0 bases, with 13 bases left in between. The CDR3 DNA sequence: TGTGCCAGCAGTGAATGGGGCAGGGGAGCCTCTGGGGCCAACGTCCTGACTTTC. It translates to CASSEWGRGASGANVLTF. The full variable domain, completed using reference TRBV25-1 and TRBJ2-6, is EADIYQTPRYLVIGTGKKITLECSQTMGHDKMYWYQQDPGMELHLIHYSYGVNSTEKGDLSSESTVSRIRTEHFPLTLESARPSHTSQYLCASSEWGRGASGANVLTFGAGSRLTVL.

In this sample, this clone turned up a few times. This rearrangement joins TRBV19 to TRBJ1-5; D gene ambiguous. Germline CDR1 reads LNHDA; CDR2 reads SQIVND (reference sequence). V was trimmed by 1 base and J by 11 bases, leaving 21 bases between them. The CDR3 consists of 16 residues. CDR3 loop: CASSIAVAKEGWTQHF. Here the CDR3 DNA reads TGTGCCAGTAGTATAGCGGTTGCGAAAGAGGGTTGGACCCAGCATTTT. Filled out from reference TRBV19 and TRBJ1-5, the complete variable domain reads DGGITQSPKYLFRKEGQNVTLSCEQNLNHDAMYWYRQDPGQGLRLIYYSQIVNDFQKGDIAEGYSVSREKKESFPLTVTSAQKNPTAFYLCASSIAVAKEGWTQHFGDGTRLSIL.

The V call is TRBV7-9, the J call TRBJ2-2; 8 nucleotides match TRBD1. CDR1 and CDR2 (germline): SEHNR, FQNEAQ (reference sequence). Trimming removed 2 bases from V and 3 bases from J; junction bases left unmatched: 8. The CDR3 loop spans 17 amino acids. This chain's CDR3 is CASSLFGQGADTGELFF. CDR3 DNA sequence: TGTGCCAGCAGCTTATTTGGCCAGGGGGCCGACACCGGGGAGCTGTTTTTT.

J is TRBJ1-3 and V is TRBV7-6; perhaps TRBD1 as D (6 bases). Germline assignment: CDR1 SGHVS and CDR2 FNYEAQ. V was pared by 1 base and J by 2 bases, with 9 bases between. This CDR3 has 15 amino acids. This CDR3 reads CASSLESGAGNTIYF. The CDR3 nucleotides are TGTGCCAGCAGCTTAGAGTCAGGGGCTGGAAACACCATATATTTT.

This chain uses TRBV5-4 with TRBJ2-5; D is unresolved. Germline-derived CDR1 and CDR2 are SGHNT and YYREEE (reference sequence). V shed 0 bases and J shed 2 bases, with 8 bases lying between them. The CDR3 runs to 14 residues. For the CDR3, the DNA is TGTGCCAGCAGCTTGGCGGCGGTTCAAGAGACCCAGTACTTC. Its translation is CASSLAAVQETQYF.

This chain uses TRBV19 with TRBJ2-2; 7 bases line up with TRBD1. Germline CDR1 LNHDA, CDR2 SQIVND (reference sequence). The CDR3 sequence is 16 residues long. V shed 6 bases, J shed 3 bases, and the junction held 10 bases outside the gene matches. The CDR3 bases are TGTGCCAGTAGCGTCGAAAGGGGGCAGGACACCGGGGAGCTGTTTTTT. Translation gives CASSVERGQDTGELFF.

The gene calls are TRBV7-9 and TRBJ2-5, with 10 bases fitting TRBD1. J gave up 3 bases and V 5 bases, and 6 bases lay outside the gene matches. The length of the CDR3 is 15 residues. Germline lookup yields CDR1 SEHNR and CDR2 FQNEAQ (reference sequence). CDR3 DNA sequence: TGTGCCAGCAGCCCTAGGACAGGGGGGAAAGAGACCCAGTACTTC. Residues: CASSPRTGGKETQYF. Full variable domain (rest looked up from reference TRBV7-9 and TRBJ2-5): DTGVSQNPRHKITKRGQNVTFRCDPISEHNRLYWYRQTLGQGPEFLTYFQNEAQLEKSRLLSDRFSAERPKGSFSTLEIQRTEQGDSAMYLCASSPRTGGKETQYFGPGTRLLVL.

This clone turned up a few times. The rearrangement joins TRBV4-3 to TRBJ1-5; possible D gene TRBD1, 5 bases. Per the germline V gene, CDR1 is LGHNA and CDR2 is YSLEER. The CDR3 totals 16 residues. Between the trimmed V and J ends, which lost 0 bases and 3 bases, there was a span of 12 bases. The chain's CDR3 is CASSQDAGVDNQPQHF. CDR3 nucleotide sequence: TGCGCCAGCAGCCAAGATGCGGGGGTCGACAATCAGCCCCAGCATTTT.